This entry features one T cell receptor (beta chain) sequence. Its antigen remains unidentified. Template for every sorted-subset replicate PCR totaled about 0.2 ug DNA, 30,000 to 35,000 T cell genomes. Per the original data handling: Junction-only immunoSEQ data arrived without quality scores, meaning filtering differed. TCRdb's table, derived via immunoSEQ multiplex PCR, lists solely in-frame clones and lacks some. D and trimming were read from the DNA, whereas the V and J calls and clone size are those reported in that table. The table shows millions of clones, with about 95% occurring only once. The entry originates in a study of shared clonotypes between healthy human individuals. Study-wide results and limits: A reduction in generation probabilities was seen for non-shared clonotypes relative to those shared by all four donors. Generally, estimated richness proved larger in naive subsets than it did in memory subsets.

V lost 2 bases and J lost 4, with 15 bases in between. Per the germline V gene, CDR1 is MNHEY and CDR2 is SMNVEV (reference sequence). The CDR3 runs 15 residues. The naive CD8 subset, CD45RO-negative cells positively selected for CCR7, excluded terminally differentiated effector memory CD45RA+ cells. This clonotype originated in a man between 18 and 29 years old in good health. The sample was naive CD8+ T cells sorted from blood. The chain recombines TRBV27 with TRBJ2-7; D perhaps matches TRBD1 (5 bases). The chain's CDR3 is CASSLTQALWYEQYF. CDR3 coding DNA: TGTGCCAGCAGTTTAACACAGGCCTTGTGGTACGAGCAGTACTTC.